The 14 T cell receptor beta chains below come from one sample, sequenced in a study of post-analysis software for immune sequencing data (dated by TCRdb to about 2015). Results and caveats for the whole study, not just this receptor: Significantly higher frequencies in patients than in controls were found for about 5 TRBV segments, including TRBV5-6, TRBV5-1 and TRBV20-1.

Library construction relied on PCR. The instrument was an Illumina HiSeq 2500. To reduce PCR and sequencing biases, unique molecular identifiers were incorporated into the TCR beta cDNA libraries. TCRdb redid the processing of the public reads, applying fastp at Q25 and MiXCR, and retained in-frame beta chains. Under each unique CDR3 protein, matching rows form one entry showing the most common genes and DNA. The sample includes over 150,000 distinct CDR3 sequences, with approximately 30% observed a single time. The ten largest account for about 1.6% of the sample. No antigen has been assigned to these receptors. The specimen sequenced was blood. All receptors come from a girl aged 10 to 17 with multiple sclerosis.

This clonotype occurred a few times. The rearrangement links TRBV4-1 to TRBJ2-1; D call uncertain. The ends were cut back, 0 bases at V and 8 bases at J, with 11 bases in the middle. The CDR3 is 14 residues long. Germline assignment: CDR1 MGHRA and CDR2 YSYEKL. The CDR3 DNA sequence: TGCGCCAGCAGCCAAGAGGGAAAATGGGATGAGCAGTTCTTC. This translates into CASSQEGKWDEQFF.

This clonotype was detected a few times. The gene calls are TRBV11-2 and TRBJ2-1, with 9 bases identical to TRBD2. Per the germline V gene, CDR1 is SGHAT and CDR2 is FQNNGV. With 6 bases clipped from V and 4 bases from J, the junction kept 7 bases outside the gene matches. This CDR3 comprises 15 residues. CDR3 amino acids: CASRVGLAPYNEQFF. The CDR3 bases are TGTGCCAGCAGAGTGGGACTAGCACCTTACAATGAGCAGTTCTTC. Combining the CDR3 with reference TRBV11-2 and TRBJ2-1 gives the whole variable domain EAGVAQSPRYKIIEKRQSVAFWCNPISGHATLYWYQQILGQGPKLLIQFQNNGVVDDSQLPKDRFSAERLKGVDSTLKIQPAKLEDSAVYLCASRVGLAPYNEQFFGPGTRLTVL.

The rearrangement links TRBV7-2 to TRBJ2-1; D is unclear. CDR3 size: 13 residues. V was cut by 3 bases and J by 0 bases, with 3 bases left in between. The germline V gene has CDR1 SGHTA and CDR2 FQGNSA. CDR3 amino acids: CASSFSSYNEQFF. CDR3 DNA sequence: TGTGCCAGCAGCTTTTCCTCCTACAATGAGCAGTTCTTC. Full variable domain (remainder filled in from reference TRBV7-2 and TRBJ2-1): GAGVSQSPSNKVTEKGKDVELRCDPISGHTALYWYRQSLGQGLEFLIYFQGNSAPDKSGLPSDRFSAERTGGSVSTLTIQRTQQEDSAVYLCASSFSSYNEQFFGPGTRLTVL.

With regard to this clonotype: A clone one base away is much larger, so this may be a read error. The chain uses TRBV27 and TRBJ2-1; TRBD1 or TRBD2 may be the D gene (5 bases each). Matching the DNA end better, TRBJ2-7 makes the J call doubtful. The CDR3 covers 14 residues. The germline gives CDR1 MNHEY, CDR2 SMNVEV (reference sequence). The CDR3 nucleotides read TGTGCCAGCAGTTTTGGGACCCCCTACAATGAGCAGTACTTC. Translation: CASSFGTPYNEQYF.

This clonotype was seen only a few times. Sequence at one end of the junction differs from germline and may be a read error. J is TRBJ1-1 and V is TRBV7-2, with D unclear. The germline CDR1 and CDR2 sequences are SGHTA and FQGNSA. This CDR3 is 14 amino acids long. CDR3 amino acids: CASSLTTLGTGAFF. The CDR3 nucleotides are TGTGCCAGCAGCTTAACGACATTGGGCACTGGAGCTTTCTTT.

This clonotype came up many times. The chain joins TRBV10-3 to TRBJ2-7; D is possibly TRBD1 or TRBD2 (5 bases each). Germline V CDR1 and CDR2: ENHRY, SYGVKD. This CDR3 spans 14 amino acids. Trimming stripped 6 bases from V and 12 bases from J, with 24 bases between. This chain's CDR3 is CAISAYGDRQVPYF. DNA of the CDR3: TGTGCCATCAGCGCCTACGGGGACCGCCAAGTCCCGTACTTC.

This chain links TRBV6-5 with TRBJ2-1; 11 bases are shared with TRBD2. The assigned J gene may be wrong: the sequence end matches TRBJ2-7 better. Germline CDR1 reads MNHEY; CDR2 reads SVGAGI. The CDR3 covers 14 residues. CDR3 DNA: TGTGCCAGTTCCGGGACTAGCGGCCACAATGAGCAGTACTTC. Protein product: CASSGTSGHNEQYF.

The J gene is TRBJ2-7, the V gene TRBV6-6, with 10 nucleotides matching TRBD1. The CDR3 is 15 amino acids. V shed 6 bases, J shed 1 base, and the junction held 6 bases outside the gene matches. Germline CDR1 reads MNHNY; CDR2 reads SVGAGI (reference sequence). The CDR3 loop is CASRIGQGGSYEQYF. As DNA, the CDR3 is TGTGCCAGCAGAATAGGACAGGGGGGGTCCTACGAGCAGTACTTC.

At least ten counts were recorded for this clonotype. V is TRBV29-1 and J is TRBJ1-5, with 9 bases lining up with TRBD1. The V segment lost 4 bases and the J segment 7 bases; nucleotides outside the gene matches: 11. The length of the CDR3 is 15 residues. Germline V gene sequence: CDR1 SQVTM, CDR2 ANQGSEA. The CDR3 spells CSVVDPDRGFQPQHF. The CDR3 DNA reads as TGCAGCGTTGTCGACCCGGACAGGGGTTTCCAGCCCCAGCATTTT. The complete variable domain, with remaining parts taken from reference TRBV29-1 and TRBJ1-5, reads SAVISQKPSRDICQRGTSLTIQCQVDSQVTMMFWYRQQPGQSLTLIATANQGSEATYESGFVIDKFPISRPNLTFSTLTVSNMSPEDSSIYLCSVVDPDRGFQPQHFGDGTRLSIL.

The gene calls are TRBV5-4 and TRBJ2-2; TRBD1 matches 11 bases. The V and J ends lost 4 bases and 4 bases, in that order; junction bases with no gene match: 6. The CDR3 is 16 amino acids. Germline values: CDR1 SGHNT, CDR2 YYREEE (reference sequence). The chain's CDR3 is CASSTAGQGVTGELFF. CDR3 nucleotide sequence: TGTGCCAGCAGCACCGCGGGACAGGGGGTCACCGGGGAGCTGTTTTTT.

The table lists this clonotype with a count of one. The rearrangement joins TRBV12-3 or TRBV12-4 to TRBJ2-3; TRBD1 agrees at 10 bases. The CDR3 sequence is 14 residues long. V lost 6 bases, J lost 6 bases, and 6 bases stayed unmatched. This chain's CDR3 is CASSEGQGGDTQYF. The CDR3 nucleotides are TGTGCCAGCAGCGAAGGACAGGGGGGCGATACGCAGTATTTT.

This clonotype has at least ten counts. The CDR3 DNA is TGTGCCAGCAGTCAAAAGGGGAGCGGGGAGTACTTC. Translation: CASSQKGSGEYF. This chain connects TRBV7-9 to TRBJ2-7; 7 positions match TRBD2. Germline CDR1 and CDR2: SEHNR and FQNEAQ (reference sequence). There are 12 residues in the CDR3. V was clipped by 6 bases and J by 11 bases; unmatched bases: 10.

The V gene is TRBV6-2 or TRBV6-3, the J gene TRBJ1-2, with 7 bases identical to TRBD1. In germline, CDR1 is MNHEY, CDR2 SVGEGT. This CDR3 contains 15 residues. V shed 1 base and J 4 bases; nucleotides not matched to a gene: 6. The CDR3 protein is CASSYWDSGFYGYTF. The CDR3 DNA sequence: TGTGCCAGCAGTTACTGGGACAGCGGGTTCTATGGCTACACCTTC.

The chain employs TRBV20-1 and TRBJ2-7, with TRBD2 matching over 8 bases. V dropped 4 bases and J dropped 7; count of bases not matched to a gene: 15. Germline CDR1 and CDR2: DFQATT and SNEGSKA (reference sequence). This CDR3 has 15 residues. The CDR3 coding sequence is TGCAGTGCTAAACGCTTAGCGGGATCGGGAGGGGAGCAGTACTTC. It specifies CSAKRLAGSGGEQYF.